These 20 T cell receptor beta chains came from one sample sequenced in a study of T-cell reconstitution after alpha-beta-depleted transplantation in children. Unique molecular identifiers were built into the TCRbeta library. From the PCR reads, TCRdb called clonotypes with MiXCR, one entry per CDR3 protein. Of more than 200,000 distinct CDR3 sequences listed, about a sixth are singletons. The sample was PBMCs, mostly from graft donor cells, taken 360 days after TCRalphabeta/CD19-depleted stem cell transplant. The receptors stem from a male patient aged 2-15 years who had a stem cell transplant for acute lymphoblastic leukemia, so the T cells may come from the graft donor.

This rearrangement joins TRBV12-3 or TRBV12-4 to TRBJ2-5; possible D gene TRBD1, 5 bases. The CDR3 loop spans 14 amino acids. V was cut by 5 bases and J by 4 bases, with 14 bases left in between. For the CDR3, the DNA is TGTGCCAGCAGTCCATCGGCAGGGTCAGAGACCCAGTACTTC. As protein: CASSPSAGSETQYF.

The J gene is TRBJ2-5, the V gene TRBV12-3 or TRBV12-4, with D possibly being TRBD1 or TRBD2 (6 bases each). V lost 3 bases, J lost 1 base, and 12 bases lay in between. The CDR3 loop spans 15 amino acids. The CDR3 region has the DNA TGTGCCAGCAGTTTTCTACAGGGACTCCAAGAGACCCAGTACTTC. This gives the protein CASSFLQGLQETQYF.

This clonotype was observed a handful of times. The chain employs TRBV7-9 and TRBJ2-3, with D possibly matching TRBD1 (5 bases). Germline CDR1 reads SEHNR; CDR2 reads FQNEAQ (reference sequence). V shed 5 bases and J shed 4 bases, with 10 bases lying between them. The CDR3 totals 13 residues. The DNA for the CDR3 is TGTGCCAGCAGCCGCGACAGATCAGATACGCAGTATTTT. Translation: CASSRDRSDTQYF.

V is TRBV10-3 and J is TRBJ1-2; D unresolved. Germline assignment: CDR1 ENHRY and CDR2 SYGVKD. The CDR3 is 11 residues long. CDR3 loop: CAPLGNYGYTF. The DNA of the CDR3 is TGTGCTCCCCTGGGGAACTATGGCTACACCTTC.

This clonotype turned up a few times. In DNA, the CDR3 is TGCGCCAGCAGTGACCTCAGCCGCAGCCAAGAGACCCAGTACTTC. Protein: CASSDLSRSQETQYF. The chain uses TRBV10-2 and TRBJ2-5; no reliable D call. CDR3 length equals 15 residues. Trimming took 3 bases from V and 1 from J, leaving 12 bases between them. Germline V lookup: CDR1 WSHSY, CDR2 SAAADI.

The gene calls are TRBV5-1 and TRBJ1-1, with D possibly TRBD1 on 6 matching bases. Germline V gene lookup returns CDR1 SGHRS and CDR2 YFSETQ. V dropped 0 bases and J dropped 5 bases, with 17 bases sitting between them. This CDR3 contains 16 residues. CDR3 sequence (DNA): TGCGCCAGCAGCTTGGGGGCGAGGGGGGGTGTTACTGAAGCTTTCTTT. Amino acids: CASSLGARGGVTEAFF.

The sample holds a few counts of this clonotype. The chain uses TRBV12-3 or TRBV12-4 and TRBJ2-7; D is ambiguous. The germline V and J ends were trimmed by 3 bases and 1 base, with 16 bases remaining between them. The CDR3 runs to 16 residues. CDR3 sequence (DNA): TGTGCCAGCAGTTTCCCCCGTAGCAGGCCGTCCTACGAGCAGTACTTC. Protein sequence: CASSFPRSRPSYEQYF.

This clonotype was found a few times. The chain combines TRBV28 with TRBJ2-2; D gene uncertain. This CDR3 comprises 13 residues. CDR1 and CDR2 (germline): MDHEN, SYDVKM. V was pared by 6 bases and J by 8 bases, with 13 bases between. CDR3 DNA: TGTGCCAGCAGCGAAACGGCATCGGGGGAGCTGTTTTTT. Encoded protein: CASSETASGELFF.

The chain has TRBV24-1 and TRBJ1-2, with no clear D. CDR3 size: 13 residues. The germline V gene has CDR1 KGHDR and CDR2 SFDVKD. V lost 4 bases to trimming and J lost 2 bases, with 7 bases between them. The CDR3 loop is CATSEKINYGYTF. Written as DNA, the CDR3 is TGTGCCACCAGTGAAAAAATCAACTATGGCTACACCTTC.

This clonotype was seen only a few times. The chain joins TRBV6-5 to TRBJ2-7; D gene uncertain. From germline, CDR1 is MNHEY and CDR2 SVGAGI. The CDR3 contains 13 residues. The V gene lost 2 bases and the J gene lost 1 base, with 6 bases spanning the gap. This CDR3 is CASSYLRSYEQYF. The CDR3 DNA reads as TGTGCCAGCAGTTACCTCCGGTCCTACGAGCAGTACTTC.

The chain recombines TRBV10-3 with TRBJ1-1; D unclear. V dropped 4 bases and J dropped 0 bases, with 6 bases sitting between them. The CDR3 is 13 residues long. Per germline, CDR1 ENHRY and CDR2 SYGVKD. CDR3 region: CAISAPVNTEAFF. The CDR3 region has the DNA TGTGCCATCAGTGCTCCAGTGAACACTGAAGCTTTCTTT.

The chain carries TRBV5-4 and TRBJ2-3, with D uncertain. Trimming cost V 4 bases and J 4 bases, with 10 bases left between them. The length of the CDR3 is 13 residues. Germline-derived CDR1 and CDR2 are SGHNT and YYREEE (reference sequence). The CDR3 sequence: CASSGVVADTQYF. CDR3 bases: TGTGCCAGCAGCGGCGTGGTGGCAGATACGCAGTATTTT.

The CDR3 sequence is CASSPPQRTTDTQYF. CDR3 coding DNA: TGTGCCAGCAGCCCCCCCCAGCGCACCACAGATACGCAGTATTTT. The chain employs TRBV7-9 and TRBJ2-3; D not resolved. The CDR3 consists of 15 residues. CDR1 and CDR2 from the germline V gene are SEHNR and FQNEAQ (reference sequence). Deletions cut 5 bases from V and 2 bases from J, with 14 bases between.

The chain joins TRBV6-1 to TRBJ1-1; D is perhaps TRBD1 (5 bases). Germline loops: CDR1 MNHNS, CDR2 SASEGT. Trimming removed 10 bases from V and 1 base from J, with 16 bases in between. The CDR3 is made up of 14 amino acids. In DNA, the CDR3 is TGTGCCACCAAAAAACAGGACCCGAACACTGAAGCTTTCTTT. Translation: CATKKQDPNTEAFF.

A few counts support this clonotype. The gene calls are TRBV6-2 or TRBV6-3 and TRBJ2-1; D might be TRBD1 or TRBD2, each matching 5 bases. V was shortened by 7 bases and J by 0 bases, with 10 bases between the two germline ends. The CDR3 totals 14 residues. In germline, CDR1 is MNHEY, CDR2 SVGEGT. The CDR3 is CASKWGSSYNEQFF. The CDR3 DNA reads as TGTGCCAGCAAGTGGGGGAGCTCCTACAATGAGCAGTTCTTC.

This clonotype appeared a few times. The V gene is TRBV5-5, the J gene TRBJ2-7; weak D call: TRBD1 (5 bases). The V gene lost 0 bases and the J gene lost 0 bases, with 7 bases spanning the gap. The CDR3 extends over 14 amino acids. Looked up from germline, CDR1 is SGHKS and CDR2 is YYEKEE (reference sequence). CDR3 region: CASSLEGDSYEQYF. The DNA of the CDR3 is TGTGCCAGCAGCTTGGAAGGGGACTCCTACGAGCAGTACTTC.

This clonotype was recorded a few times. The V and J genes are TRBV10-3 and TRBJ2-2; D is perhaps TRBD1 or TRBD2 (5 bases each). Germline-derived CDR1 and CDR2 are ENHRY and SYGVKD. Trimming removed 7 bases at V and 2 bases at J, with 14 bases between. The CDR3 sequence is 15 residues long. This CDR3 is CAITSGGTNTGELFF. The CDR3, as DNA: TGTGCCATCACCTCAGGTGGGACCAACACCGGGGAGCTGTTTTTT.

In its sample, this clonotype was seen a few times. The rearrangement joins TRBV9 to TRBJ1-1, with D perhaps TRBD1 (6 bases). Germline CDR1 is SGDLS and CDR2 is YYNGEE. Trimming removed 2 bases from V and 1 base from J, with 9 bases in between. This CDR3 is built from 14 residues. DNA of the CDR3: TGTGCCAGCAGCGTTCAAGGGGGGAACACTGAAGCTTTCTTT. The encoded protein is CASSVQGGNTEAFF.

This clonotype was seen a handful of times. The chain links TRBV10-1 to TRBJ2-1; no firm D call. Germline V gives CDR1 WNHNN, CDR2 SYGVQD (reference sequence). The V end was cut by 6 bases, the J end by 5 bases, with 2 bases between. The CDR3 is 10 residues long. The CDR3 loop is CASRNNEQFF. In DNA form, the CDR3 reads TGCGCCAGCAGGAACAATGAGCAGTTCTTC.

This clonotype was counted only a few times. This chain uses TRBV4-3 with TRBJ2-6; D may be TRBD1 or TRBD2 (6 bases each). Per the germline V gene, CDR1 is LGHNA and CDR2 is YSLEER. Trimming cost V 1 base and J 0 bases, with 16 bases left between them. The CDR3 totals 19 residues. In nucleotides, the CDR3 is TGCGCCAGCAGCCAAGCCCAGAAGGAGGGACACTCTGGGGCCAACGTCCTGACTTTC. Encoded protein: CASSQAQKEGHSGANVLTF.